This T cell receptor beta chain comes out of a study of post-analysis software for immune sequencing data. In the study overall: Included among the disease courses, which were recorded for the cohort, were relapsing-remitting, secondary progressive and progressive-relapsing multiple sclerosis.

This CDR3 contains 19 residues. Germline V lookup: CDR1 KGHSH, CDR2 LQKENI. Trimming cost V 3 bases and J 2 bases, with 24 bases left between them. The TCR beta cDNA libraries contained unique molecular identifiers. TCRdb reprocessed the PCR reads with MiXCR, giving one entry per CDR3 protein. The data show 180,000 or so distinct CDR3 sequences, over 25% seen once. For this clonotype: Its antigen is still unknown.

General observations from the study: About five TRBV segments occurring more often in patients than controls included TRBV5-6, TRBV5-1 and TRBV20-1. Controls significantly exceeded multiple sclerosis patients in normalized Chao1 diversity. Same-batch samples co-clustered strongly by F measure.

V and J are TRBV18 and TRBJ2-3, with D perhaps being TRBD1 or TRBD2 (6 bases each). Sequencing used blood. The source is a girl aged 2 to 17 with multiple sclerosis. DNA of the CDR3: TGTGCCAGCTCACCCTACGGGGGCGCCACCGGGACAAACACAGATACGCAGTATTTT. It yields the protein CASSPYGGATGTNTDTQYF.